The 20 T cell receptor beta chains reported below all come from one sample, sequenced in a study of blood T cell repertoires in COVID-19. The table came from immunoSEQ multiplex PCR; TCRdb's copy has only in-frame clones and leaves some out. Among about 48,000 clones listed, about four fifths were seen once. The source material was peripheral blood. Source of these receptors: a middle-aged man with acute or convalescent COVID-19.

The chain joins TRBV6-5 to TRBJ2-7; 8 bases fit TRBD1. The CDR3 contains 15 residues. Germline V CDR1 and CDR2: MNHEY, SVGAGI. J lost 1 base, V lost 6 bases, and 8 bases had no gene match. CDR3 sequence reads: CASRIGQGSSYEQYF. The CDR3 region has the DNA TGTGCCAGCAGAATAGGACAGGGAAGTTCCTACGAGCAGTACTTC.

The rearrangement links TRBV2 to TRBJ1-5, with TRBD1 matching over 7 bases. The length of the CDR3 is 13 residues. The junction had 6 bases not matched to a gene; V was cut back by 6 bases and J by 7 bases. CDR1 is SNHLY and CDR2 is FYNNEI in the germline V gene. The CDR3 DNA is TGTGCCAGCAGAAAGACAGGGATACAGCCCCAGCATTTT. Residues: CASRKTGIQPQHF.

V usage is TRBV2 and J usage is TRBJ2-5; TRBD2 matches 14 bases. V gave up 4 bases and J gave up 0 bases; unmatched junction bases: 4. Germline V gene data show CDR1 as SNHLY and CDR2 as FYNNEI. The CDR3 runs 17 residues. The CDR3 is CASSVRLAGGNQETQYF. The CDR3 DNA follows: TGTGCCAGCAGTGTGAGACTAGCGGGGGGGAACCAAGAGACCCAGTACTTC. Together with reference TRBV2 and TRBJ2-5, the CDR3 gives the full variable domain: EPEVTQTPSHQVTQMGQEVILRCVPISNHLYFYWYRQILGQKVEFLVSFYNNEISEKSEIFDDQFSVERPDGSNFTLKIRSTKLEDSAMYFCASSVRLAGGNQETQYFGPGTRLLVL.

The chain couples TRBV9 to TRBJ2-5, with 10 bases fitting TRBD2. The V and J ends lost 0 bases and 1 base, in that order; junction bases with no gene match: 9. This CDR3 comprises 18 residues. Germline CDR1 SGDLS, CDR2 YYNGEE. The CDR3 loop is CASSVATSAGGFQETQYF. CDR3 coding DNA: TGTGCCAGCAGCGTAGCTACGTCAGCGGGGGGGTTCCAAGAGACCCAGTACTTC.

V is TRBV11-3 and J is TRBJ2-1; D unclear. V was shortened by 5 bases and J by 8 bases, with 10 bases between the two germline ends. The CDR3 sequence is 12 residues long. Per germline, CDR1 SGHNT and CDR2 YENEEA. CDR3 DNA: TGTGCCAGCAGCGGCGGATCGGATGAGCAGTTCTTC. Protein sequence: CASSGGSDEQFF.

This chain links TRBV30 with TRBJ1-5; 10 nucleotides match TRBD1. V gave up 3 bases and J gave up 7 bases; unmatched junction bases: 12. Germline V gene sequence: CDR1 GTSNPN, CDR2 SVGIG (reference sequence). The CDR3 has 16 residues. The CDR3 nucleotides are TGTGCCTGGAGCGCCTTTTCGACAGGGGGCAGGCAGCCCCAGCATTTT. This codes for CAWSAFSTGGRQPQHF.

The chain couples TRBV6-2 or TRBV6-3 to TRBJ1-1; D call uncertain. Trimming pared 3 bases from V and 4 bases from J, leaving 12 bases between. The CDR3 totals 14 residues. Germline assignment: CDR1 MNHEY and CDR2 SVGEGT. The CDR3 spells CASSYTLESTEAFF. The CDR3 DNA follows: TGTGCCAGCAGTTATACGTTGGAGTCCACTGAAGCTTTCTTT.

The chain uses TRBV5-1 and TRBJ2-6, with 7 bases lining up with TRBD1. This CDR3 is 14 amino acids long. From germline, CDR1 is SGHRS and CDR2 YFSETQ. The V segment lost 0 bases and the J segment 9 bases; nucleotides outside the gene matches: 3. CDR3 amino acids: CASSLGQGVNVLTF. CDR3 bases: TGCGCCAGCAGCTTGGGACAGGGAGTCAACGTCCTGACTTTC.

This sequence joins TRBV19 and TRBJ1-5; 8 bases line up with TRBD1. V was clipped by 4 bases and J by 0 bases; unmatched bases: 5. The CDR3 is 16 residues long. CDR1 and CDR2 (germline): LNHDA, SQIVND (reference sequence). The CDR3 region is CASSRTGHYSNQPQHF. Here the CDR3 DNA reads TGTGCCAGTAGTAGGACAGGGCATTATAGCAATCAGCCCCAGCATTTT. Full variable domain (missing parts from reference TRBV19 and TRBJ1-5): DGGITQSPKYLFRKEGQNVTLSCEQNLNHDAMYWYRQDPGQGLRLIYYSQIVNDFQKGDIAEGYSVSREKKESFPLTVTSAQKNPTAFYLCASSRTGHYSNQPQHFGDGTRLSIL.

The chain couples TRBV5-4 to TRBJ2-5; 10 bases line up with TRBD2. Looked up from germline, CDR1 is SGHNT and CDR2 is YYREEE (reference sequence). The CDR3 is made up of 15 amino acids. The trim removed 4 bases at V and 3 bases at J, leaving 6 bases unmatched. This CDR3 reads CASSPYLAGEETQYF. The DNA for the CDR3 is TGTGCCAGCAGCCCCTATCTAGCGGGGGAAGAGACCCAGTACTTC.

The chain couples TRBV4-1 to TRBJ2-2; 9 nucleotides match TRBD1. V dropped 1 base and J dropped 4; count of bases not matched to a gene: 7. This CDR3 is 17 amino acids long. Germline V CDR1 and CDR2: MGHRA, YSYEKL. As DNA, the CDR3 is TGCGCCAGCAGCCAAGGTCAGGTGACAGGGGGCACCGGGGAGCTGTTTTTT. Protein: CASSQGQVTGGTGELFF.

V and J are TRBV5-1 and TRBJ1-2, with a possible D match to TRBD1 (6 bases). The CDR3 contains 14 residues. Germline V gives CDR1 SGHRS, CDR2 YFSETQ. V lost 4 bases and J lost 2, with 12 bases in between. The CDR3 DNA reads as TGCGCCAGCAGCGTCGACAGGTTGAACTATGGCTACACCTTC. As protein: CASSVDRLNYGYTF.

J is TRBJ2-5 and V is TRBV15; D ambiguous. Germline assignment: CDR1 LNHNV and CDR2 YYDKDF (reference sequence). Trimming stripped 1 base from V and 5 bases from J, with 14 bases between. CDR3 length: 15 residues. The DNA for the CDR3 is TGTGCCACCAGCAGAGTTCCAGGCCGTCGGGAGACCCAGTACTTC. Its protein is CATSRVPGRRETQYF.

V and J are TRBV19 and TRBJ1-1; D possibly corresponds to TRBD1 (6 bases). The CDR3 consists of 13 residues. Germline-derived CDR1 and CDR2 are LNHDA and SQIVND (reference sequence). Trimming shortened V by 5 bases and J by 5 bases, and 12 bases separated the two germline ends. CDR3 in DNA: TGTGCCAGTAGTGATACAGGGCGGACTGAAGCTTTCTTT. Its protein is CASSDTGRTEAFF.

V is TRBV12-3 or TRBV12-4 and J is TRBJ1-1; the D gene is possibly TRBD1 (6 bases). The ends were cut back, 4 bases at V and 5 bases at J, with 11 bases in the middle. The CDR3 consists of 13 residues. The CDR3 DNA reads TGTGCCAGCAGTTCCTCCGACAGGACTGAAGCTTTCTTT. Protein: CASSSSDRTEAFF.

The J gene is TRBJ1-5, the V gene TRBV7-9; D is uncertain. V was cut by 5 bases and J by 3 bases, with 11 bases left in between. There are 14 residues in the CDR3. Germline V gene data show CDR1 as SEHNR and CDR2 as FQNEAQ (reference sequence). CDR3 in amino acids: CASSDNRDNQPQHF. As DNA, the CDR3 is TGTGCCAGCAGCGACAACCGGGACAATCAGCCCCAGCATTTT.

The chain combines TRBV14 with TRBJ1-1, with D possibly matching TRBD1 (6 bases). This CDR3 comprises 13 residues. Germline V CDR1 and CDR2: SGHDN, FVKESK. V was clipped by 4 bases and J by 5 bases, with 11 bases between them. CDR3 DNA: TGTGCCAGCAGCCTACAGGGTGTGACTGAAGCTTTCTTT. This gives the protein CASSLQGVTEAFF.

This clone was counted a few times. The rearrangement uses TRBV24-1 and TRBJ2-1; the match to TRBD2 covers 7 bases. With V trimmed by 4 bases and J by 8 bases, 10 bases remained unmatched. CDR3 length: 15 amino acids. Germline-derived CDR1 and CDR2 are KGHDR and SFDVKD. This CDR3 is CATSEATSFRDEQFF. DNA for the CDR3: TGTGCCACCAGTGAAGCGACTAGCTTCCGCGATGAGCAGTTCTTC.

V usage is TRBV24-1 and J usage is TRBJ2-2, with a possible D match to TRBD1 (5 bases). Germline V gene data show CDR1 as KGHDR and CDR2 as SFDVKD. The CDR3 covers 15 residues. V lost 1 base to trimming and J lost 3 bases, with 8 bases between them. The CDR3 DNA is TGTGCCACCAGTGATTTAAAACAGGACACCGGGGAGCTGTTTTTT. Translated: CATSDLKQDTGELFF.

V usage is TRBV30 and J usage is TRBJ2-7; TRBD1 is a possible D gene (6 bases). Germline CDR1 reads GTSNPN; CDR2 reads SVGIG (reference sequence). The CDR3 has 13 residues. V lost 0 bases to trimming and J lost 6 bases, with 12 bases between them. CDR3 region: CAWSVSGVSEQYF. The CDR3 DNA sequence: TGTGCCTGGAGTGTTTCAGGGGTAAGCGAGCAGTACTTC.